A selection of T cell receptor beta chains follows, all from one sample in a study of blood T cell repertoires in COVID-19. Sequencing was performed with immunoSEQ multiplex PCR; in TCRdb, only in-frame clones are kept and a portion is missing. The table lists 100,000 to 150,000 clones, around 81% of them singletons. Sequencing was done on a sample of peripheral blood. These receptor sequences come from a woman between 45 and 65 years old with acute or convalescent COVID-19. The CDR3 runs from the conserved cysteine through the conserved F or W. The listing skips clone size in some rows; elsewhere it reads once, few, many or a size class.

j_gene: TRBJ1-4
abundance: .
v_gene: TRBV6-6
CDR3aa: CASRGQGASEKLFF

j_gene: TRBJ2-3
abundance: .
v_gene: TRBV29-1
CDR3aa: CSAPDRVVDTQYF

j_gene: TRBJ1-3
abundance: .
v_gene: TRBV3-1/TRBV3-2
CDR3aa: CASSHRSGNTIYF

j_gene: TRBJ2-1
abundance: .
v_gene: TRBV27
CDR3aa: CASSFPSPGPFPVSSYNEQFF

j_gene: TRBJ2-7
abundance: .
v_gene: TRBV2
CDR3aa: CASSNRDRVGYEQYF

j_gene: TRBJ1-1
abundance: few
v_gene: TRBV6-1
CDR3aa: CASSEGLTWVAVTEAFF

j_gene: TRBJ1-1
abundance: .
v_gene: TRBV19
CDR3aa: CASRGTDRNTEAFF

j_gene: TRBJ1-2
abundance: .
v_gene: TRBV10-2
CDR3aa: CASSEVPFDGYTF

j_gene: TRBJ1-3
abundance: .
v_gene: TRBV28
CDR3aa: CASTYPSGTAESGNTIYF

j_gene: TRBJ2-2
abundance: once
v_gene: TRBV30
CDR3aa: CAWSRYSANTGELFF

j_gene: TRBJ1-3
abundance: .
v_gene: TRBV7-8
CDR3aa: CASSPGQKRNTIYF

j_gene: TRBJ2-1
abundance: .
v_gene: TRBV7-2
CDR3aa: CASTSRGRESYNEQFF

j_gene: TRBJ2-3
abundance: .
v_gene: TRBV20-1
CDR3aa: CSGRGTDTQYF

j_gene: TRBJ2-1
abundance: .
v_gene: TRBV15
CDR3aa: CATSRVERGPMSSYNEQFF

j_gene: TRBJ1-2
abundance: .
v_gene: TRBV18
CDR3aa: CASSPSSVIPNYGYTF

j_gene: TRBJ2-5
abundance: .
v_gene: TRBV15
CDR3aa: CATSRDSGETQYF

j_gene: TRBJ2-6
abundance: .
v_gene: TRBV7-8
CDR3aa: CASSSRQRDSGANVLTF

j_gene: TRBJ1-5
abundance: .
v_gene: TRBV9
CDR3aa: CASSGGWTNQPQHF

j_gene: TRBJ2-7
abundance: .
v_gene: TRBV14
CDR3aa: CASSQPSDRPSYEQYF

j_gene: TRBJ1-5
abundance: few
v_gene: TRBV28
CDR3aa: CASSFGGWNSNQPQHF

j_gene: TRBJ2-4
abundance: .
v_gene: TRBV29-1
CDR3aa: CSVVKGAQNIQYF

j_gene: TRBJ2-7
abundance: .
v_gene: TRBV2
CDR3aa: CASSHRSGNWDDYEQYF